A single sample is the source of the 20 T cell receptor beta chains below, sequenced in a study of blood T cell repertoires in COVID-19. Sequenced by immunoSEQ multiplex PCR; TCRdb stores in-frame clones only, minus some. The data contain approximately 460,000 clones, approximately 89% of them singletons. Sequencing used peripheral blood. Receptor source: a young man with COVID-19, enrolled during active disease.

The chain has TRBV7-9 and TRBJ1-4; D gene unclear. CDR3 size: 15 residues. The germline V gene encodes CDR1 SEHNR and CDR2 FQNEAQ (reference sequence). Between the trimmed V and J ends, which lost 5 bases and 0 bases, there was a span of 10 bases. CDR3 nucleotides: TGTGCCAGCAGCCGACTGCCACCAACTAATGAAAAACTGTTTTTT. This sequence encodes CASSRLPPTNEKLFF.

This clone was detected once. The chain couples TRBV11-3 to TRBJ2-6; D perhaps matches TRBD1 (6 bases). V lost 5 bases, J lost 4 bases, and 6 bases lay in between. The CDR3 has 13 residues. Germline CDR1 reads SGHNT; CDR2 reads YENEEA. This CDR3 is CASSQGGANVLTF. CDR3 sequence (DNA): TGTGCCAGCAGCCAGGGGGGGGCCAACGTCCTGACTTTC.

The chain carries TRBV4-1 and TRBJ2-3; 7 bases are shared with TRBD2. V was pared by 2 bases and J by 1 base, with 3 bases of the junction left unmatched. The CDR3 is made up of 15 amino acids. The germline V gene has CDR1 MGHRA and CDR2 YSYEKL. CDR3 sequence reads: CASSQLGLRTDTQYF. CDR3 nucleotide sequence: TGCGCCAGCAGCCAACTGGGACTACGCACAGATACGCAGTATTTT.

The rearrangement uses TRBV3-1 (or the pseudogene TRBV3-2) and TRBJ2-7; 12 nucleotides agree with TRBD2. The germline gives CDR1 LGHDT, CDR2 YNNKEL (reference sequence). V lost 0 bases, J lost 1 base, and 10 bases stayed unmatched. CDR3 size: 19 residues. The CDR3 reads CASSQEGGTSGSESYEQYF. DNA for the CDR3: TGTGCCAGCAGCCAAGAGGGGGGGACTAGCGGGTCTGAGTCCTACGAGCAGTACTTC.

This clone showed up just once. The chain has TRBV6-5 and TRBJ1-5, with 10 bases that match TRBD1. In germline, CDR1 is MNHEY, CDR2 SVGAGI. This CDR3 region has 15 residues. J was trimmed by 2 bases and V by 6 bases; bases with no gene match: 4. This chain's CDR3 is CASSRGTGGNQPQHF. The CDR3, as DNA: TGTGCCAGCAGCCGCGGGACAGGGGGCAATCAGCCCCAGCATTTT.

This chain uses TRBV14 with TRBJ1-1; D is unresolved. This CDR3 has 14 amino acids. Germline assignment: CDR1 SGHDN and CDR2 FVKESK. Deletions cut 4 bases from V and 2 bases from J, with 11 bases between. CDR3 bases: TGTGCCAGCAGCCCCTGGCTGATTAACACTGAAGCTTTCTTT. Protein product: CASSPWLINTEAFF.

This chain links TRBV5-6 with TRBJ2-7, with D maybe TRBD1 (5 bases). Trimming took 2 bases from V and 2 from J, leaving 11 bases between them. The CDR3 consists of 14 residues. Germline assignment: CDR1 SGHDT and CDR2 YYEEEE. CDR3 bases: TGTGCCAGCAGCTTCTGGGGCGGAGCCTACGAGCAGTACTTC. Protein product: CASSFWGGAYEQYF. Variable domain in full (rest from reference TRBV5-6 and TRBJ2-7): DAGVTQSPTHLIKTRGQQVTLRCSPKSGHDTVSWYQQALGQGPQFIFQYYEEEERQRGNFPDRFSGHQFPNYSSELNVNALLLGDSALYLCASSFWGGAYEQYFGPGTRLTVT.

In its sample, this clone was seen once. The J gene is TRBJ2-4, the V gene TRBV20-1; possibly TRBD1 for D (6 bases). The germline gives CDR1 DFQATT, CDR2 SNEGSKA (reference sequence). This CDR3 is built from 11 residues. The CDR3 bases are TGCACCCCAGGGGCCAAGGGCATTCAGTACTTC. This gives the protein CTPGAKGIQYF.

The V call is TRBV9, the J call TRBJ2-1; 9 nucleotides match TRBD2. CDR1 and CDR2 from the germline V gene are SGDLS and YYNGEE. This CDR3 is 15 amino acids long. V shed 0 bases, J shed 6 bases, and the junction held 4 bases outside the gene matches. The CDR3 region has the DNA TGTGCCAGCAGCGTAGGGACTAGCGATATCAATGAGCAGTTCTTC. This encodes CASSVGTSDINEQFF.

The genes are TRBV10-2 and TRBJ2-3; D may be TRBD1 (5 bases). This CDR3 is 17 amino acids long. From germline, CDR1 is WSHSY and CDR2 SAAADI. Deletions cut 7 bases from V and 0 bases from J, with 20 bases between. CDR3 bases: TGCGCCAGCACCGACCCCCCTGGGGCGGAAAGCACAGATACGCAGTATTTT. Encoded protein: CASTDPPGAESTDTQYF.

The chain carries TRBV24-1 and TRBJ2-7; 8 nucleotides agree with TRBD1. Germline V CDR1 and CDR2: KGHDR, SFDVKD. After removal of 6 bases from V and 4 bases from J, the junction contained 7 bases not matched to a gene. The CDR3 loop spans 14 amino acids. Here the CDR3 DNA reads TGTGCCACCAGTTCGCGGGACAGGAGTTACGAGCAGTACTTC. It encodes CATSSRDRSYEQYF.

In DNA, the CDR3 is TGTGCCTGGAGTGTAAGCGGGGGAGATACGCAGTATTTT. Residues: CAWSVSGGDTQYF. V and J are TRBV30 and TRBJ2-3; the match to TRBD2 covers 8 bases. CDR1 is GTSNPN and CDR2 is SVGIG in the germline V gene (reference sequence). The CDR3 contains 13 residues. Trimming removed 0 bases from V and 5 bases from J; junction bases left unmatched: 1.

This chain uses TRBV7-9 with TRBJ1-4; TRBD1 matches at 9 bases. J gave up 4 bases and V 5 bases, and 8 bases lay outside the gene matches. The CDR3 extends over 16 amino acids. Germline V gives CDR1 SEHNR, CDR2 FQNEAQ (reference sequence). In DNA form, the CDR3 reads TGTGCCAGCAGCCCCGGACAGGGGATTAATAATGAAAAACTGTTTTTT. This codes for CASSPGQGINNEKLFF.

CDR3 sequence (DNA): TGCGCCAGCAGCCCCTCGCAGGGGAGTTACGAGCAGTACTTC. Translated, it gives CASSPSQGSYEQYF. This chain joins TRBV4-1 and TRBJ2-7; maybe TRBD1 (6 bases). From germline, CDR1 is MGHRA and CDR2 YSYEKL. The CDR3 runs 14 residues. Trimming removed 4 bases from V and 4 bases from J, with 14 bases in between.

The chain recombines TRBV5-4 with TRBJ2-7, with TRBD1 matching 9 bases. The V gene's germline CDR1 is SGHNT and CDR2 YYREEE (reference sequence). This CDR3 comprises 13 residues. With V trimmed by 6 bases and J by 5 bases, 6 bases remained unmatched. CDR3 loop: CASKDRGAHEQYF. CDR3 bases: TGTGCCAGCAAGGACAGGGGAGCCCACGAGCAGTACTTC. Full variable domain (remainder filled in from reference TRBV5-4 and TRBJ2-7): ETGVTQSPTHLIKTRGQQVTLRCSSQSGHNTVSWYQQALGQGPQFIFQYYREEENGRGNFPPRFSGLQFPNYSSELNVNALELDDSALYLCASKDRGAHEQYFGPGTRLTVT.

The chain couples TRBV5-4 to TRBJ2-1, with 13 bases that match TRBD2. The CDR3 contains 19 residues. Per the germline V gene, CDR1 is SGHNT and CDR2 is YYREEE (reference sequence). The ends lost 4 bases at V and 8 bases at J; junction bases unmatched: 18. CDR3 region: CASSPGLGQKTSGRYEQFF. Written as DNA, the CDR3 is TGTGCCAGCAGCCCCGGACTGGGACAGAAGACTAGCGGGAGGTATGAGCAGTTCTTC.

The V call is TRBV7-9, the J call TRBJ1-2; TRBD1 agrees at 9 bases. J lost 7 bases, V lost 3 bases, and 3 bases had no gene match. The CDR3 totals 13 residues. Per germline, CDR1 SEHNR and CDR2 FQNEAQ (reference sequence). DNA for the CDR3: TGTGCCAGCAGCTTCCGGGACAGGGCTGGCTACACCTTC. Protein: CASSFRDRAGYTF.

This clone came up once. V usage is TRBV19 and J usage is TRBJ2-4; D might be TRBD2 (6 bases). V dropped 3 bases and J dropped 8 bases, with 14 bases sitting between them. The CDR3 covers 14 residues. Germline CDR1 is LNHDA and CDR2 is SQIVND (reference sequence). The CDR3 loop reads CASSMVGGGDIQYF. DNA of the CDR3: TGTGCCAGTAGTATGGTAGGAGGAGGGGACATTCAGTACTTC.

The gene calls are TRBV14 and TRBJ1-5; D remains ambiguous. Germline values: CDR1 SGHDN, CDR2 FVKESK. V shed 0 bases and J shed 7 bases, with 10 bases lying between them. This CDR3 comprises 14 residues. Written as DNA, the CDR3 is TGTGCCAGCAGCCAAGAAGAGGCCGACCAGCCCCAGCATTTT. Amino acid sequence: CASSQEEADQPQHF.

The chain links TRBV5-1 to TRBJ2-7; 8 positions match TRBD1. The CDR3 spans 16 residues. The V and J ends lost 4 bases and 2 bases, in that order; junction bases with no gene match: 11. Germline V lookup: CDR1 SGHRS, CDR2 YFSETQ. The CDR3 DNA reads TGCGCCAGCAGCCAGGCCCCGGGACAGGTTACCTACGAGCAGTACTTC. Its translation: CASSQAPGQVTYEQYF.